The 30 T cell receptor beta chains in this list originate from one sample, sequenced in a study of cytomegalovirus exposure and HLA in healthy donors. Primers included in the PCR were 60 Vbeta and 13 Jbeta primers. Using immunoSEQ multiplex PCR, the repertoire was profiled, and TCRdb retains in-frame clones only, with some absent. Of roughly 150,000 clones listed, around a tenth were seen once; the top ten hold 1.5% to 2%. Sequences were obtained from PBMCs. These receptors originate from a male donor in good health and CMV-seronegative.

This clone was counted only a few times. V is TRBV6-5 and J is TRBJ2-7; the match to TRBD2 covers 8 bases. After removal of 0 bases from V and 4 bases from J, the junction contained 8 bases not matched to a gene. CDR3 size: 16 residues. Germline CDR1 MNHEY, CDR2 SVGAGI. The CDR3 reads CASSYSAGSGGYEQYF. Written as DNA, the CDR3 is TGTGCCAGCAGTTACTCGGCCGGCTCGGGGGGGTACGAGCAGTACTTC.

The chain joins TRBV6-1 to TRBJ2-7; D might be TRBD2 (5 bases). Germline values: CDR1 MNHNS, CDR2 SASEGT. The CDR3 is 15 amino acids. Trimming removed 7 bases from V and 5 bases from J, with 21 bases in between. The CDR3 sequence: CASTLTSSGNNEQYF. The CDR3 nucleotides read TGTGCCAGCACTCTAACTTCTTCGGGGAACAACGAGCAGTACTTC.

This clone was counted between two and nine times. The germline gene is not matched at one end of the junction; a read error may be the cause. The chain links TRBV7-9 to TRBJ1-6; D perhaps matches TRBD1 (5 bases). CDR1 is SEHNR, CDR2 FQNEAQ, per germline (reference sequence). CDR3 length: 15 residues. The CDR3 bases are TGTGCCAGCACCTTACGCCGACAGCATAATTCACCCCTCCACTTT. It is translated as CASTLRRQHNSPLHF. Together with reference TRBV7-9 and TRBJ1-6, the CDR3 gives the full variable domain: DTGVSQNPRHKITKRGQNVTFRCDPISEHNRLYWYRQTLGQGPEFLTYFQNEAQLEKSRLLSDRFSAERPKGSFSTLEIQRTEQGDSAMYLCASTLRRQHNSPLHFGNGTRLTVT.

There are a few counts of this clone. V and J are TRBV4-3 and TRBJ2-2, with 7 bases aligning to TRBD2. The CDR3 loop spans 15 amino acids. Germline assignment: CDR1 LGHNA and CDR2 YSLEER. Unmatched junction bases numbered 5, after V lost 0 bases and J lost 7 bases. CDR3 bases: TGCGCCAGCAGCCAAGAATGGCAGCGGGGCGGGGAGCTGTTTTTT. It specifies CASSQEWQRGGELFF.

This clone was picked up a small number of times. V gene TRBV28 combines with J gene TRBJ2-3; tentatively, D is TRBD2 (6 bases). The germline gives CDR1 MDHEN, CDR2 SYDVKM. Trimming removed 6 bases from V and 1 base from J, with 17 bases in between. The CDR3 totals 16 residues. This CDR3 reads CASSSRRGWGTDTQYF. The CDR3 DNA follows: TGTGCCAGCAGCTCCCGACGGGGGTGGGGCACAGATACGCAGTATTTT.

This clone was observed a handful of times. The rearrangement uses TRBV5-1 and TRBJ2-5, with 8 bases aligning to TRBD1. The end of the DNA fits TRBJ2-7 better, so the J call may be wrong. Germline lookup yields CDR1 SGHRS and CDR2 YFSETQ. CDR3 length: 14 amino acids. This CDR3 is CASNRQGSAYEQYF. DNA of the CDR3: TGCGCCAGCAACCGACAGGGGAGCGCCTACGAGCAGTACTTC.

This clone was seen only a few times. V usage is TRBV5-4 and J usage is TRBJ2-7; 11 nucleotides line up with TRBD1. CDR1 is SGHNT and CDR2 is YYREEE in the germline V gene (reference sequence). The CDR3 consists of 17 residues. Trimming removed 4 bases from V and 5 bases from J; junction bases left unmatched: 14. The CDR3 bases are TGTGCCAGCAGCCTGGCCCCTGTGGACAGGGGGCTCGACGAGCAGTACTTC. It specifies CASSLAPVDRGLDEQYF. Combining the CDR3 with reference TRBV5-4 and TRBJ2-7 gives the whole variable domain ETGVTQSPTHLIKTRGQQVTLRCSSQSGHNTVSWYQQALGQGPQFIFQYYREEENGRGNFPPRFSGLQFPNYSSELNVNALELDDSALYLCASSLAPVDRGLDEQYFGPGTRLTVT.

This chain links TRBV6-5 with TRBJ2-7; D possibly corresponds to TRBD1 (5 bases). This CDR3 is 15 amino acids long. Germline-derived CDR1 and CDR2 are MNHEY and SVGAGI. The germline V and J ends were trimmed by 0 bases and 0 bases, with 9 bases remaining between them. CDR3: CASSYSMDTSYEQYF. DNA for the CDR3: TGTGCCAGCAGTTACTCTATGGACACCTCCTACGAGCAGTACTTC.

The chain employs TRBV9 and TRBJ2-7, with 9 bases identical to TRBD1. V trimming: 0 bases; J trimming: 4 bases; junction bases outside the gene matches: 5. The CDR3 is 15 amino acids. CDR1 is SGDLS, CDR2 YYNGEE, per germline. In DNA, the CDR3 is TGTGCCAGCAGCGTAGCGGACAGGGGTTGGTACGAGCAGTACTTC. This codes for CASSVADRGWYEQYF.

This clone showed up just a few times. The CDR3 loop reads CASSWLGEGGELFF. The CDR3 DNA sequence: TGTGCCAGCAGTTGGCTGGGGGAGGGCGGGGAGCTGTTTTTT. The rearrangement links TRBV27 to TRBJ2-2, with 7 bases matching TRBD2. This CDR3 region has 14 residues. Per germline, CDR1 MNHEY and CDR2 SMNVEV (reference sequence). V was pared by 4 bases and J by 7 bases, with 6 bases of the junction left unmatched.

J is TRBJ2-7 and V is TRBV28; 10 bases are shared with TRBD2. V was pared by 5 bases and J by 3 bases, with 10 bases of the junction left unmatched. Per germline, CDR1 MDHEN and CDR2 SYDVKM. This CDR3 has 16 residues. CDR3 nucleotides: TGTGCCAGCAGTGGGTCAGGGGGACTAGCGTACTACGAGCAGTACTTC. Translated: CASSGSGGLAYYEQYF.

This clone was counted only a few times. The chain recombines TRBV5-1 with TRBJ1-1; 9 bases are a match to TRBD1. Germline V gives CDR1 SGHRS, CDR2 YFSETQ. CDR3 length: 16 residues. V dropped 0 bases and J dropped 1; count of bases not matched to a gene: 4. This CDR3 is CASSLEGQGSNTEAFF. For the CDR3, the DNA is TGCGCCAGCAGCTTGGAGGGACAGGGATCGAACACTGAAGCTTTCTTT.

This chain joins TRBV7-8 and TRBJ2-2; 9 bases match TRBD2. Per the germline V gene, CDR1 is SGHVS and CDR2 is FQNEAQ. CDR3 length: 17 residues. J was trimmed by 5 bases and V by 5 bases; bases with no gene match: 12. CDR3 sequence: CASSKNLAGEFTGELFF. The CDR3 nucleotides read TGTGCCAGCAGCAAGAATTTAGCGGGAGAATTTACCGGGGAGCTGTTTTTT.

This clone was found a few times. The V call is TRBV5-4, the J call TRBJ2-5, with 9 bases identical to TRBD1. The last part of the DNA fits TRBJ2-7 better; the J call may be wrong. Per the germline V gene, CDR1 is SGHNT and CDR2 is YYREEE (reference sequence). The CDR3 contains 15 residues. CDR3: CASSLALGQGYEQYF. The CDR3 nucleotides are TGTGCCAGCAGCTTGGCCTTGGGACAGGGTTACGAGCAGTACTTC.

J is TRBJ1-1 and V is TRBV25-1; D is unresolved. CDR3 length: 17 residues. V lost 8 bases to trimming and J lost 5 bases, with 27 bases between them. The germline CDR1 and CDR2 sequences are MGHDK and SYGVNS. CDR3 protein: CASSSALDYGLGTEAFF. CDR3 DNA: TGTGCCAGCTCAAGCGCGCTGGACTACGGATTGGGTACTGAAGCTTTCTTT.

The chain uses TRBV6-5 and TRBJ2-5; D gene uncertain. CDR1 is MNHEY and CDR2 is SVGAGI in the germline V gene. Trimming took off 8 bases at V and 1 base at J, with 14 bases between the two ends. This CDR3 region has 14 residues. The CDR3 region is CASGPGPTQETQYF. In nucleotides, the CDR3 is TGTGCCAGCGGCCCAGGTCCAACCCAAGAGACCCAGTACTTC.

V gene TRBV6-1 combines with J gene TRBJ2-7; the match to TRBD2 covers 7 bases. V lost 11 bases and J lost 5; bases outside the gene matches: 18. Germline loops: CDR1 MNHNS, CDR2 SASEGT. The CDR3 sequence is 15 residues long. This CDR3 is CACKTRGLVPHEQYF. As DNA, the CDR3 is TGTGCCTGCAAGACTAGAGGACTAGTGCCTCACGAGCAGTACTTC.

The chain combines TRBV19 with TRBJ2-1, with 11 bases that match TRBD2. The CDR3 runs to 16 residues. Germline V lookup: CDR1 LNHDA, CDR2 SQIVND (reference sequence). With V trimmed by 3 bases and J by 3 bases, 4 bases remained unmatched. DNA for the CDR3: TGTGCCAGTAGTATTCGACTAGCGGGAATCTACAATGAGCAGTTCTTC. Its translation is CASSIRLAGIYNEQFF.

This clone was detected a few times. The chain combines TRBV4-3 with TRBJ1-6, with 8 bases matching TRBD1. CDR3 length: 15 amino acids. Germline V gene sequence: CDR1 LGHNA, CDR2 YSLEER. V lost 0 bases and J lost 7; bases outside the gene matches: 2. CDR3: CASSQDHRGNSPLHF. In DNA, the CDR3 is TGCGCCAGCAGCCAAGATCACAGGGGGAATTCACCCCTCCACTTT.

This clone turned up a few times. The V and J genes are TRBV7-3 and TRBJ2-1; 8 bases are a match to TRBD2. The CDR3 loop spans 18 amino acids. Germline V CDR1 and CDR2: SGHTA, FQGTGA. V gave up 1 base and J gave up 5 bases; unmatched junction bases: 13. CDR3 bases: TGTGCCAGCAGCTTAAGGGCCCTAGTAGCGGGGAACCACAATGAGCAGTTCTTC. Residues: CASSLRALVAGNHNEQFF.

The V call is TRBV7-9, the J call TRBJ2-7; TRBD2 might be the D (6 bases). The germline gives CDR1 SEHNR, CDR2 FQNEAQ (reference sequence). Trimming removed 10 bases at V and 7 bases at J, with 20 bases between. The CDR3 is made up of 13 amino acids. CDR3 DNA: TGTGCCACCGCGGGACGGGGCCTTAGGGAGCAGTACTTC. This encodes CATAGRGLREQYF.

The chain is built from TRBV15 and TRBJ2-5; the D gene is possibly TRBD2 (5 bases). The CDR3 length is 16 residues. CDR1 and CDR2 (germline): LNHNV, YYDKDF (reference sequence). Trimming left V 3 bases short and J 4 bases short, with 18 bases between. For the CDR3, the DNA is TGTGCCACCAGCAGCCTCTCGGGGAGATCAGGAGAGACCCAGTACTTC. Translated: CATSSLSGRSGETQYF.

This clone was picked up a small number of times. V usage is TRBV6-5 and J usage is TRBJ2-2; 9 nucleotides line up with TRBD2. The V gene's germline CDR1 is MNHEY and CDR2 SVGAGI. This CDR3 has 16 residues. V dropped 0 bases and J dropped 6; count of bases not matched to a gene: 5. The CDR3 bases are TGTGCCAGCAGTTACTCCATACTAGCGGGCGCCGGGGAGCTGTTTTTT. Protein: CASSYSILAGAGELFF.

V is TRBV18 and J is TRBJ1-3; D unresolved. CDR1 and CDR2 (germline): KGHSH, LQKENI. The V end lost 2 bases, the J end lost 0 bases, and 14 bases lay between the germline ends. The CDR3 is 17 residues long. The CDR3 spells CASSPEGGLFSGNTIYF. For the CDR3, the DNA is TGTGCCAGCTCACCAGAGGGAGGGCTATTCTCTGGAAACACCATATATTTT.

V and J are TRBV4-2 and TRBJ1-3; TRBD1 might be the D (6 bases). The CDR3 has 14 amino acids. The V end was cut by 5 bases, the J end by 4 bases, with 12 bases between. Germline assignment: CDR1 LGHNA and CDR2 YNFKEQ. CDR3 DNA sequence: TGTGCCAGCAGCAACAGGGCTACGGGAAACACCATATATTTT. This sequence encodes CASSNRATGNTIYF.

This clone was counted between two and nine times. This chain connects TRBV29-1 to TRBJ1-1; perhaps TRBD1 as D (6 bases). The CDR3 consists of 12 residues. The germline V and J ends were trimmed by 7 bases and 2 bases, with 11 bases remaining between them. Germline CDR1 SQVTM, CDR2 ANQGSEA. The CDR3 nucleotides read TGCAGCGCCCAGGGGTACAACACTGAAGCTTTCTTT. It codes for CSAQGYNTEAFF.

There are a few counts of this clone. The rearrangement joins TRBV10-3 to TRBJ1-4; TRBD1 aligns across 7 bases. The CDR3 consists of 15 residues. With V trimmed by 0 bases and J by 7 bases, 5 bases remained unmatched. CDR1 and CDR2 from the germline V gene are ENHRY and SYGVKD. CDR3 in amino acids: CAISESGGDSEKLFF. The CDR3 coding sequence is TGTGCCATCAGTGAGTCTGGTGGGGACAGTGAAAAACTGTTTTTT.

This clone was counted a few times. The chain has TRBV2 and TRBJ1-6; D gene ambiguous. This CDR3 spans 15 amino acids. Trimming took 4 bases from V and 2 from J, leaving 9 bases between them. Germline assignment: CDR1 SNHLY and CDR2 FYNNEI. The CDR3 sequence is CASSVDTAYNSPLHF. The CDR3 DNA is TGTGCCAGCAGTGTGGATACAGCCTATAATTCACCCCTCCACTTT.

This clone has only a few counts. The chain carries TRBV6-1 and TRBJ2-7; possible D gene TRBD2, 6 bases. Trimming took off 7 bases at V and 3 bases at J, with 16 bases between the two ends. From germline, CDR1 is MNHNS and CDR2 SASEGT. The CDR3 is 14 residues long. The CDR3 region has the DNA TGTGCCAGCACCGAGGGACTTTACAGCTACGAGCAGTACTTC. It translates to CASTEGLYSYEQYF.

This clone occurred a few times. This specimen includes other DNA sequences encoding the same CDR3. The CDR3 is CASSLRGQEAFF. The CDR3, as DNA: TGTGCCAGCAGTTTAAGGGGACAGGAAGCTTTCTTT. V usage is TRBV28 and J usage is TRBJ1-1; TRBD1 matches 7 bases. Germline assignment: CDR1 MDHEN and CDR2 SYDVKM. CDR3 length equals 12 residues. The trim removed 2 bases at V and 8 bases at J, leaving 2 bases unmatched.